Listed here is a single T cell receptor beta chain. What it binds is unknown. This entry comes from a study of CXCR3-negative and CXCR3-positive naive CD8 T cells. Regarding the study as a whole: After cryopreservation, CXCR3 expression dropped partially; most assays used fresh PBMCs. Whereas both naive subsets had comparably high diversity, memory CD8+ cells had much lower diversity. TRBV-TRBJ usage was similar across naive CXCR3 subsets but distinct in memory cells. The study found more hydrophobic TRB CDR3s in CXCR3-positive naive cells than in CXCR3-negative naive cells.

The CDR3 has 14 amino acids. Germline V gene lookup returns CDR1 SQVTM and CDR2 ANQGSEA. All TRB cDNA libraries came from 5' RACE performed with UMI labels. TCRdb re-called the 5' RACE reads and catalogs CDR3 proteins one per entry, DNA excluded. The record lists about 130,000 distinct CDR3 sequences, of which the ten most abundant hold 0.5% to 0.7%. This TCR derives from a human donor in good health. Some clones in this sample may be carry-over from other donors' samples. The sequencing sample was made of naive CXCR3+ CD8+ T cells from blood. Subset denoted: CD45RO-CCR7+CD27+CD95- naive CD8+ T cells expressing CXCR3 (TNR3+). The chain uses TRBV29-1 and TRBJ2-1; TCRdb's D gene call, TRBD1, goes unchecked for lack of DNA. CDR3 region: CSAQDRDYYNEQFF.